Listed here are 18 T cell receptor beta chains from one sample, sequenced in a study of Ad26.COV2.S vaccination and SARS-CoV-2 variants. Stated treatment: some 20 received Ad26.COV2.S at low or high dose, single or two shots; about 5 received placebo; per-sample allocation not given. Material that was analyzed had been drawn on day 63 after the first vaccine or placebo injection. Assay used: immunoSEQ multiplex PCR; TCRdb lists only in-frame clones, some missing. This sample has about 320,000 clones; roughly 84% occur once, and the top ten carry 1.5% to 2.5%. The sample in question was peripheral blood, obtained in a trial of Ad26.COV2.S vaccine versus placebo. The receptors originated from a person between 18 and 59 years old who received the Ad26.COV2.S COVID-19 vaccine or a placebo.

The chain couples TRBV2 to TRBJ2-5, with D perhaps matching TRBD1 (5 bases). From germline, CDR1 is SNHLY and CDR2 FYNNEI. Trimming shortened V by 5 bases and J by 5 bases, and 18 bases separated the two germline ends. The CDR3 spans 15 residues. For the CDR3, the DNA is TGTGCCAGCAGTCTTCGCAACCAGGGTGCGGAGACCCAGTACTTC. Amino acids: CASSLRNQGAETQYF. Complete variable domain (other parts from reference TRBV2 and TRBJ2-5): EPEVTQTPSHQVTQMGQEVILRCVPISNHLYFYWYRQILGQKVEFLVSFYNNEISEKSEIFDDQFSVERPDGSNFTLKIRSTKLEDSAMYFCASSLRNQGAETQYFGPGTRLLVL.

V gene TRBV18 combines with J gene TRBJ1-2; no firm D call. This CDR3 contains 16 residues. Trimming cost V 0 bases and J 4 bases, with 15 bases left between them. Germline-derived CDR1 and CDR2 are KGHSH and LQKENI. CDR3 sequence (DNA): TGTGCCAGCTCACCACCGAACTCTGGGCGTGGCTATGGCTACACCTTC. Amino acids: CASSPPNSGRGYGYTF.

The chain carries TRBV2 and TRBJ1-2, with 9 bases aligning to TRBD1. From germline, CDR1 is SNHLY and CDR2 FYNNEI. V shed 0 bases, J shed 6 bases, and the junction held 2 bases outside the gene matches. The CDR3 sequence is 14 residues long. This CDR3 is CASSEARQGDGYTF. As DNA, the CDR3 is TGTGCCAGCAGTGAAGCACGACAGGGGGATGGCTACACCTTC.

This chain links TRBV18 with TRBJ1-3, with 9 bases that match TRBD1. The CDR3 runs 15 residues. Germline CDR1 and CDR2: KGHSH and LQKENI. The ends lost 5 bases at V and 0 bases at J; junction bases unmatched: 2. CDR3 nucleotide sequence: TGTGCCAGCTCAGAGGGACAGGGCTCTGGAAACACCATATATTTT. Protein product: CASSEGQGSGNTIYF. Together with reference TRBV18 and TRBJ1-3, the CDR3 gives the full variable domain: NAGVMQNPRHLVRRRGQEARLRCSPMKGHSHVYWYRQLPEEGLKFMVYLQKENIIDESGMPKERFSAEFPKEGPSILRIQQVVRGDSAAYFCASSEGQGSGNTIYFGEGSWLTVV.

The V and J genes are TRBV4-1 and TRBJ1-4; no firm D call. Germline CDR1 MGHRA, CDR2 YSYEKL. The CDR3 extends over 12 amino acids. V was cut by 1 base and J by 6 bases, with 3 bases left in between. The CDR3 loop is CASSQVYEKLFF. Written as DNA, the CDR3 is TGCGCCAGCAGCCAAGTATATGAAAAACTGTTTTTT.

DNA of the CDR3: TGTGCCAGTAGTGCACCTTATGGGACAGGGGATTCACCCCTCCACTTT. Protein product: CASSAPYGTGDSPLHF. The rearrangement links TRBV19 to TRBJ1-6; 10 bases agree with TRBD1. Germline values: CDR1 LNHDA, CDR2 SQIVND (reference sequence). The length of the CDR3 is 16 residues. Trimming took 5 bases from V and 8 from J; bases not matched to a gene: 9.

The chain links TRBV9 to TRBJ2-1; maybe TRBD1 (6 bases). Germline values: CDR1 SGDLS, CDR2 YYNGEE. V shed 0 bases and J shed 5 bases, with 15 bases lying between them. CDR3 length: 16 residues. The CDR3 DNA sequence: TGTGCCAGCAGCGTAGGCCCCTGGACAGCCGACAATGAGCAGTTCTTC. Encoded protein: CASSVGPWTADNEQFF.

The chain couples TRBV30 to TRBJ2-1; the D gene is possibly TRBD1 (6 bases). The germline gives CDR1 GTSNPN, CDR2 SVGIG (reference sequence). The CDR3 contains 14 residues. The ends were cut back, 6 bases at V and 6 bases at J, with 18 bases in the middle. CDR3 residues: CACTVRGPGNEQFF. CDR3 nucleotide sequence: TGTGCCTGCACCGTCAGGGGCCCTGGCAATGAGCAGTTCTTC.

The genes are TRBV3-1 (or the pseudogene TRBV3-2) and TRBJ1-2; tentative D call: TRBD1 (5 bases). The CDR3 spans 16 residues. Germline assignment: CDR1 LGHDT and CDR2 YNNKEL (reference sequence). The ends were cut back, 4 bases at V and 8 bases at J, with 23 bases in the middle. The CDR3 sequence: CASSLGGNTWGSGYTF. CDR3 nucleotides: TGTGCCAGCAGCCTTGGCGGGAATACATGGGGGAGCGGCTACACCTTC.

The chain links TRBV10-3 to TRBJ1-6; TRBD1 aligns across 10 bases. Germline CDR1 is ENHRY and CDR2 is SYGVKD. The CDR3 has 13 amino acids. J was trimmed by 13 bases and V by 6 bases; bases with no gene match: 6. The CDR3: CAIRKGTGDPLHF. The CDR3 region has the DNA TGTGCCATCAGGAAAGGGACAGGGGATCCCCTCCACTTT.

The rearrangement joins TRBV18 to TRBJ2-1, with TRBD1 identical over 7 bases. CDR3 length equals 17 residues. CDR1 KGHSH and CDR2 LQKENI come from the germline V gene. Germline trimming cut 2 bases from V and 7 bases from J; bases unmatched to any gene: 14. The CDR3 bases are TGTGCCAGCTCACCAGTGATGGTGGCGACAGGGTTGAATGAGCAGTTCTTC. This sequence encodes CASSPVMVATGLNEQFF.

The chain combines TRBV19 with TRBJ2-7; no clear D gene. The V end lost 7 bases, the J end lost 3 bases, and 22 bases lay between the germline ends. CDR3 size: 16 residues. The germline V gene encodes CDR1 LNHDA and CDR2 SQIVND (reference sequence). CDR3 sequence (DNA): TGTGCCAGTACCCCGCGGACCAAGGAGTTCCTCTACGAGCAGTACTTC. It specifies CASTPRTKEFLYEQYF.

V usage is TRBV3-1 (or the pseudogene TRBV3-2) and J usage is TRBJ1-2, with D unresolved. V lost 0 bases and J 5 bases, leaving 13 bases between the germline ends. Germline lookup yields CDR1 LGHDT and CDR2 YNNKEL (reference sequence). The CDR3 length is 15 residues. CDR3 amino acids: CASSQEGRGFYGYTF. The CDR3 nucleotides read TGTGCCAGCAGCCAAGAAGGGCGGGGTTTTTATGGCTACACCTTC.

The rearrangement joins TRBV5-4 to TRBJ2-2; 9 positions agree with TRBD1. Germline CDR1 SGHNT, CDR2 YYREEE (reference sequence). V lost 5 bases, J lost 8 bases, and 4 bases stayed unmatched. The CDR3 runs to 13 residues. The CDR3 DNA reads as TGTGCCAGCAGACCGGACAGGGGAGGGGAGCTGTTTTTT. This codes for CASRPDRGGELFF. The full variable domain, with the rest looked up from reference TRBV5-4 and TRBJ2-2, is ETGVTQSPTHLIKTRGQQVTLRCSSQSGHNTVSWYQQALGQGPQFIFQYYREEENGRGNFPPRFSGLQFPNYSSELNVNALELDDSALYLCASRPDRGGELFFGEGSRLTVL.

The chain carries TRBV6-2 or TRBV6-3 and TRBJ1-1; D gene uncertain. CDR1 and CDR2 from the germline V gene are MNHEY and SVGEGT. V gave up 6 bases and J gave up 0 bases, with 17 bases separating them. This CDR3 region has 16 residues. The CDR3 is CASSRSWEGLNTEAFF. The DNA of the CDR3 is TGTGCCAGCAGCCGAAGTTGGGAGGGCCTGAACACTGAAGCTTTCTTT.

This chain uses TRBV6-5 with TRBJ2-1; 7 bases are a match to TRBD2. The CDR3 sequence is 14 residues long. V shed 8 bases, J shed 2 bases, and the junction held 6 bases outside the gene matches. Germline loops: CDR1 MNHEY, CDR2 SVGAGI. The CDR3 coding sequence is TGTGCCAGCCTTGGGGGGGGGACCTACAATGAGCAGTTCTTC. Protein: CASLGGGTYNEQFF.

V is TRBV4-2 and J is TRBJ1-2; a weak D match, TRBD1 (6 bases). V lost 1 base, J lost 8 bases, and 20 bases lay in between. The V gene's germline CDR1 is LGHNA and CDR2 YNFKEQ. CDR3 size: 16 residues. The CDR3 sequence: CASSQGILLRDRGYTF. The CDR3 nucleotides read TGTGCCAGCAGCCAAGGCATTCTTTTACGAGACAGGGGCTACACCTTC.

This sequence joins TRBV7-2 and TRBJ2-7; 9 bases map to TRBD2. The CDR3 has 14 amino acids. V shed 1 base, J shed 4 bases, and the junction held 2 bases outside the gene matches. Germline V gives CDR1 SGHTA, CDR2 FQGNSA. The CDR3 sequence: CASSLGRGGYEQYF. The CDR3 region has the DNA TGTGCCAGCAGCTTAGGGCGGGGGGGGTACGAGCAGTACTTC.